This T cell receptor beta chain derives from a study of early T cells in non-severe SARS-CoV-2 infection. This clonotype was counted many times. The V gene end was trimmed by 5 bases and the J gene end by 14 bases; junction bases not matched to a gene: 7. Per germline, CDR1 MDHEN and CDR2 SYDVKM. This CDR3 spans 12 amino acids. Researchers attached unique molecular identifiers to individual cDNA molecules. Using its own MiXCR run on the 5' RACE reads, TCRdb lists one record per CDR3 protein. Among 55,000 to 85,000 distinct CDR3 sequences listed, approximately 14% were seen once. The source material was whole blood. V is TRBV28 and J is TRBJ2-4; 9 bases map to TRBD1. The sequence derives from an adult who was a healthcare worker with PCR-confirmed SARS-CoV-2 infection or an uninfected control (not recorded which). CDR3 in amino acids: CASSPQTGGKYF. The CDR3 DNA follows: TGTGCCAGCAGTCCTCAGACAGGGGGAAAGTACTTC.